The clone carrying this T cell receptor (beta chain) ranks as medium-sized. Its antigen is as yet unknown. TCRdb recomputed calls from the multiplex PCR reads with MiXCR, one row per CDR3 protein. The sample has roughly 1,200 distinct CDR3 sequences, less than 30% seen once. Tregs were sorted as CD4+CD25+CD127-/low cells. Points from the study as a whole: Tumor Tregs overlapped most with tumor, then blood, naive CD4+ cells. Tumor memory CD4+ T cell TCR gene usage was found to cluster with blood and lymph node memory CD4+ cells and with lymph node naive CD4+ cells.

The clonotype was recovered from a female donor with breast cancer. Sample: tumor-infiltrating Tregs sorted from the breast tumor.

The CDR3 region is CASSLGTVRGYTF. The CDR3 DNA reads as TGTGCCAGCTCGCTGGGCACGGTGAGAGGCTACACCTTC. This sequence joins TRBV12-3 or TRBV12-4 and TRBJ1-2; no definite D call. V lost 8 bases, J lost 8 bases, and 18 bases lay in between. The CDR3 runs to 13 residues.